Sequencing of this T cell receptor (beta chain) was carried out in a study of T-cell memory formation after mild COVID-19. Study-wide findings and caveats: There was a balanced CD4/CD8 profile in clones contracting day 15 to 85, and later expanders leaned CD4+. SARS-CoV-2 specificity of second-wave clones peaking day 37 was unconfirmed.

TCRdb recomputed calls from the 5' RACE reads with MiXCR, one row per CDR3 protein. The profile covers about 410,000 distinct CDR3 sequences, with roughly 17% appearing a single time and roughly a fifth taken by the ten largest. CDR1 and CDR2 from the germline V gene are MNHEY and SVGEGT. The CDR3 has 16 residues. V was clipped by 4 bases and J by 4 bases, with 19 bases between them. This clonotype was counted many times. Its specificity is unknown. The material sequenced was PBMCs or a T cell subset sorted from them (not recorded which). The TCR was taken from a man younger than 35 who had mild COVID-19 (a few samples of this study predate the infection). Cell type and time point are not known. This chain connects TRBV6-2 or TRBV6-3 to TRBJ1-2; TRBD1 might be the D (6 bases). DNA of the CDR3: TGTGCCAGCAGTTCCGTCCTGAAAGACAGGCTCTATGGCTACACCTTC. As protein: CASSSVLKDRLYGYTF.